A single sample is the source of the 11 T cell receptor beta chains below, sequenced in a study of blood T cells in healthy people across ages. For the second PCR, which ran for about 7 to 11 cycles, a sample-barcoded 5' primer and a J-beta primer mix were used. TCRdb re-analysed the 5' RACE reads in MiXCR, keeping a single row per CDR3 protein. The data contain about 600,000 distinct CDR3 sequences, around half of them singletons. The sequenced material came from blood. These receptor sequences come from a man older than 75 in good health.

This clonotype was seen a few times. This sequence joins TRBV7-2 and TRBJ2-1; TRBD1 aligns across 8 bases. CDR1 is SGHTA, CDR2 FQGNSA, per germline. V shed 4 bases and J 8 bases; nucleotides not matched to a gene: 13. This CDR3 has 16 amino acids. CDR3 DNA: TGTGCCAGCAGCTCGCTGGACAGGGTATTTGGCGATGAGCAGTTCTTC. The encoded protein is CASSSLDRVFGDEQFF.

The rearrangement uses TRBV12-3 or TRBV12-4 and TRBJ2-2, with TRBD2 matching over 7 bases. The CDR3 is made up of 15 amino acids. The V segment lost 7 bases and the J segment 4 bases; nucleotides outside the gene matches: 9. The CDR3 DNA is TGTGCCAGCAAAGGTCGCGGGGGTATCACCGGGGAGCTGTTTTTT. Protein sequence: CASKGRGGITGELFF.

To note about this clonotype: It may be a read error: a sequence one base away is much more abundant. The J gene is TRBJ2-1, the V gene TRBV29-1; 11 bases are shared with TRBD2. The CDR3 is 14 amino acids. Germline CDR1 SQVTM, CDR2 ANQGSEA. The CDR3 reads CSGDTSGSYKEQFF. As DNA, the CDR3 is TGCAGCGGGGATACTAGCGGGAGTTACAAAGAGCAGTTCTTC.

This clonotype was counted only a few times. The rearrangement links TRBV2 to TRBJ2-4; D assignment may be TRBD1 or TRBD2 (5 bases each). CDR1 and CDR2 from the germline V gene are SNHLY and FYNNEI. The CDR3 spans 11 residues. V was shortened by 4 bases and J by 13 bases, with 11 bases between the two germline ends. The CDR3 loop reads CASSALGEQYF. CDR3 nucleotide sequence: TGTGCCAGCAGTGCCCTGGGGGAGCAGTACTTC.

This clonotype appeared a few times. The genes are TRBV6-5 and TRBJ2-7; weak D call: TRBD2 (7 bases). The CDR3 runs 18 residues. The V end lost 3 bases, the J end lost 3 bases, and 24 bases lay between the germline ends. CDR1 is MNHEY and CDR2 is SVGAGI in the germline V gene. CDR3 nucleotides: TGTGCCAGCAGTTATTACGGGTTAGGGGGGGATGAAATCTACGAGCAGTACTTC. Its translation is CASSYYGLGGDEIYEQYF.

This clonotype was counted only a few times. The V call is TRBV5-6, the J call TRBJ1-4; D is ambiguous. The germline V gene encodes CDR1 SGHDT and CDR2 YYEEEE. The CDR3 runs to 14 residues. The V end was cut by 0 bases, the J end by 7 bases, with 10 bases between. The CDR3 region has the DNA TGTGCCAGCAGCTTGGCTGGGTTTGGTGAAAAACTGTTTTTT. Its translation is CASSLAGFGEKLFF.

This clonotype occurred a few times. The chain is built from TRBV4-3 and TRBJ1-2; D is ambiguous. V lost 1 base and J 4 bases, leaving 13 bases between the germline ends. Germline V gene lookup returns CDR1 LGHNA and CDR2 YSLEER. CDR3 length equals 15 residues. The CDR3 DNA follows: TGCGCCAGCAGCCAAGGGTCAGGTTATGGCTATGGCTACACCTTC. Its translation: CASSQGSGYGYGYTF.

This clonotype was observed a handful of times. This sequence joins TRBV20-1 and TRBJ2-1; 9 bases map to TRBD2. The CDR3 consists of 14 residues. Germline lookup yields CDR1 DFQATT and CDR2 SNEGSKA (reference sequence). After removal of 6 bases from V and 7 bases from J, the junction contained 10 bases not matched to a gene. The CDR3 bases are TGCAGTGCGGAGCAGGCTAGCGGGATTAATGAGCAGTTCTTC. Amino acids: CSAEQASGINEQFF.

The J gene is TRBJ2-1, the V gene TRBV15, with D perhaps matching TRBD2 (6 bases). V lost 3 bases to trimming and J lost 9 bases, with 12 bases between them. The germline CDR1 and CDR2 sequences are LNHNV and YYDKDF (reference sequence). This CDR3 comprises 13 residues. The CDR3 loop is CATSRGEEIEQFF. CDR3 DNA: TGTGCCACCAGCAGGGGGGAGGAGATTGAGCAGTTCTTC.

This clonotype was seen at least ten times. This chain joins TRBV7-9 and TRBJ2-3; D is unclear. The germline CDR1 and CDR2 sequences are SEHNR and FQNEAQ (reference sequence). The CDR3 sequence is 15 residues long. Trimming removed 5 bases at V and 0 bases at J, with 12 bases between. The CDR3 nucleotides read TGTGCCAGCAGCCCTCCGAGAGTTAGCACAGATACGCAGTATTTT. It codes for CASSPPRVSTDTQYF. The variable domain in full, completed from reference TRBV7-9 and TRBJ2-3, reads DTGVSQNPRHKITKRGQNVTFRCDPISEHNRLYWYRQTLGQGPEFLTYFQNEAQLEKSRLLSDRFSAERPKGSFSTLEIQRTEQGDSAMYLCASSPPRVSTDTQYFGPGTRLTVL.

The CDR3 bases are TGTGCCAGCACCCAACTGGTACTAGCGGGAGGAGGAGCCAAAAACATTCAGTACTTC. Residues: CASTQLVLAGGGAKNIQYF. This rearrangement joins TRBV7-9 to TRBJ2-4; 12 bases line up with TRBD2. The germline gives CDR1 SEHNR, CDR2 FQNEAQ (reference sequence). The CDR3 contains 19 residues. Trimming removed 7 bases from V and 0 bases from J; junction bases left unmatched: 13.